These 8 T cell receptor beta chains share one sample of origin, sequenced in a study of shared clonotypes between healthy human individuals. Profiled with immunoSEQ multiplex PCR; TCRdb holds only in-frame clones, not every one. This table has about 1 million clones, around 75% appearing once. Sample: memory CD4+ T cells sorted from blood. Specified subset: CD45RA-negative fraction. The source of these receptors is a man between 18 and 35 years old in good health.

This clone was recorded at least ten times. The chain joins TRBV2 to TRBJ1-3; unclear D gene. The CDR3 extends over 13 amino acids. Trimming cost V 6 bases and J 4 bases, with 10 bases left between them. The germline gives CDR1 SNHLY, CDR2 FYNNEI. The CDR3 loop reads CASRLLMGNTIYF. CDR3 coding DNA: TGTGCCAGCAGGCTCTTGATGGGAAACACCATATATTTT.

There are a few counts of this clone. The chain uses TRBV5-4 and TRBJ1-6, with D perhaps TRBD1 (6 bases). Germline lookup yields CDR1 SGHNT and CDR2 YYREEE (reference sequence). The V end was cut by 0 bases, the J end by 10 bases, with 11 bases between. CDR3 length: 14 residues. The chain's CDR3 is CASSLEQGRSPLHF. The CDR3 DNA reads TGTGCCAGCAGCTTGGAACAGGGACGCTCACCCCTCCACTTT.

The CDR3 spells CASSLPTGLGNNEQFF. Here the CDR3 DNA reads TGTGCCAGCAGTTTACCCACCGGACTGGGGAACAATGAGCAGTTCTTC. The chain joins TRBV27 to TRBJ2-1; D is perhaps TRBD2 (5 bases). V lost 2 bases and J lost 5, with 16 bases in between. This CDR3 region has 16 residues. Germline-derived CDR1 and CDR2 are MNHEY and SMNVEV (reference sequence).

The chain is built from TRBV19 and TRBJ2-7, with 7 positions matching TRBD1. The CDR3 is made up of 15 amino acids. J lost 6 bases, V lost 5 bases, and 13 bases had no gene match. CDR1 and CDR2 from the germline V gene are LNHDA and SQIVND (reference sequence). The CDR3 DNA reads TGTGCCAGTAGTCCGGGACAGAGGAGCCTTCCCGAGCAGTACTTC. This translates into CASSPGQRSLPEQYF.

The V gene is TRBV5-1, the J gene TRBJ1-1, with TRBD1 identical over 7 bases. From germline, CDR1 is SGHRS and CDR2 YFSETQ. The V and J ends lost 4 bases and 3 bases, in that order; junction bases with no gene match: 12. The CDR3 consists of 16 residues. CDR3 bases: TGCGCCAGCAGCACAAAGACAGGGTGGTTCGACACTGAAGCTTTCTTT. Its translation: CASSTKTGWFDTEAFF.

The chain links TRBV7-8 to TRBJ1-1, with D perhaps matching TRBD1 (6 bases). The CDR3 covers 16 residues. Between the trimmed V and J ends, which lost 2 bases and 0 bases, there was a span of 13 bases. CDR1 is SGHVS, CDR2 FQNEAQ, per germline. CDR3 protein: CASSLSTGSMNTEAFF. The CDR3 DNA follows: TGTGCCAGCAGCTTATCGACAGGATCCATGAACACTGAAGCTTTCTTT.

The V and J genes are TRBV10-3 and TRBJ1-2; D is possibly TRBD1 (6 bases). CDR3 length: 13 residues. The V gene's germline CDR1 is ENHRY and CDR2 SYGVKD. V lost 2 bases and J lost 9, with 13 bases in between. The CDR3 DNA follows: TGTGCCATCAGTGAGCCACAGGGTAGGAGCTACACCTTC. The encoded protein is CAISEPQGRSYTF.

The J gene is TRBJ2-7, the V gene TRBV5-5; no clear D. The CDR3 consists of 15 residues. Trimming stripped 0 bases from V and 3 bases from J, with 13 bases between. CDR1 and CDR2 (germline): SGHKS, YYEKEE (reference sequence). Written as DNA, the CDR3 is TGTGCCAGCAGCTTGGGGCCTACAACTTACTACGAGCAGTACTTC. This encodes CASSLGPTTYYEQYF.